The rows below give T cell receptor beta chains drawn from one sample of a study of cytomegalovirus exposure and HLA in healthy donors. Profiled with immunoSEQ multiplex PCR; TCRdb holds only in-frame clones, not every one. The data show about 130,000 clones, with more than 95% seen just once and 1.7% held by the top ten. The sample taken for sequencing was PBMCs. Receptors originate from a man between 18 and 35 years old in good health and CMV-seronegative. Both conserved end residues are part of each CDR3. A D gene is named only where the DNA matches it firmly. Size tells how often a clone was seen (once, few, many) or the class of an expanded clone, and some rows leave it out.

J gene | D gene | clone size | V gene | CDR3 protein | CDR3 DNA
TRBJ1-1 | NA | NA | TRBV18 | CASSPGELTEAFF | TGTGCCAGCTCACCAGGGGAGTTAACTGAAGCTTTCTTT
TRBJ2-1 | NA | NA | TRBV11-3 | CASSSRSSYNEQFF | TGTGCCAGCAGCTCGAGGAGCTCCTACAATGAGCAGTTCTTC
TRBJ2-3 | TRBD1 | once | TRBV7-7 | CASSLKGTGSSTDTQYF | TGTGCTAGCAGCTTAAAAGGGACAGGGTCTAGCACAGATACGCAGTATTTT
TRBJ2-3 | NA | NA | TRBV6-1 | CASSEESVGSPVKDTQYF | TGTGCCAGCAGTGAAGAATCGGTGGGGAGCCCCGTTAAAGATACGCAGTATTTT
TRBJ2-7 | NA | NA | TRBV6-5 | CASSYSRGANYEQYF | TGTGCCAGCAGTTACTCAAGGGGCGCCAACTACGAGCAGTACTTC
TRBJ1-1 | NA | once | TRBV7-9 | CATLGGEAFF | TGTGCCACCCTGGGGGGTGAAGCTTTCTTT
TRBJ2-6 | NA | NA | TRBV28 | CASSSGSSSGANVLTF | TGTGCCAGCAGTTCCGGGAGCAGCTCTGGGGCCAACGTCCTGACTTTC
TRBJ2-7 | TRBD2 | once | TRBV5-6 | CASSSPSGRPPYEQYF | TGTGCCAGCAGTTCCCCTAGCGGGAGGCCCCCCTACGAGCAGTACTTC
TRBJ1-4 | NA | NA | TRBV9 | CASSLSGGAEKLFF | TGTGCCAGCAGCCTATCCGGAGGTGCTGAAAAACTGTTTTTT
TRBJ1-1 | NA | NA | TRBV29-1 | CSGVGGEGRTEAFF | TGCAGCGGTGTGGGAGGGGAAGGGCGCACTGAAGCTTTCTTT
TRBJ2-4 | TRBD2 | NA | TRBV19 | CASSISPSGYIQYF | TGTGCCAGTAGTATAAGCCCTAGCGGGTACATTCAGTACTTC
TRBJ1-2 | NA | NA | TRBV27 | CASSPDIFNYGYTF | TGTGCCAGCAGTCCAGACATATTTAACTATGGCTACACCTTC
TRBJ2-3 | TRBD2 | NA | TRBV5-1 | CASSATSAPSTDTQYF | TGCGCCAGCAGCGCTACTAGCGCCCCCAGTACAGATACGCAGTATTTT
TRBJ2-7 | NA | NA | TRBV28 | CASSHSQPSLDEQYF | TGTGCCAGCAGTCACAGCCAACCCTCTCTGGACGAGCAGTACTTC
TRBJ2-2 | NA | NA | TRBV10-3 | CAISEGLEVSTGELFF | TGTGCCATCAGTGAGGGGTTAGAGGTTTCCACCGGGGAGCTGTTTTTT
TRBJ2-5 | TRBD1 | NA | TRBV7-2 | CASSSGQGASETQYF | TGTGCCAGCAGCTCCGGACAGGGGGCCTCGGAGACCCAGTACTTC
TRBJ2-7 | TRBD1 | NA | TRBV19 | CASSGQGIYEQYF | TGTGCCAGTAGCGGACAGGGCATCTACGAGCAGTACTTC
TRBJ1-1 | NA | NA | TRBV5-4 | CASSLKWGLYTEAFF | TGTGCCAGCAGCTTGAAGTGGGGGCTCTACACTGAAGCTTTCTTT
TRBJ2-3 | NA | NA | TRBV11-3 | CASSLVGPKTQYF | TGTGCCAGCAGCTTAGTGGGGCCTAAGACGCAGTATTTT
TRBJ1-2 | NA | NA | TRBV30 | CAWSSGGDYGYTF | TGTGCCTGGAGTTCGGGGGGGGACTATGGCTACACCTTC
TRBJ2-3 | TRBD2 | NA | TRBV14 | CASSSQRLAGGLDTQYF | TGTGCCAGCAGCTCTCAACGACTAGCGGGAGGGCTTGATACGCAGTATTTT
TRBJ2-7 | NA | NA | TRBV27 | CASSLRGPPSSYEQYF | TGTGCCAGCAGTTTAAGGGGCCCACCCAGCTCCTACGAGCAGTACTTC
TRBJ1-4 | NA | once | TRBV6-1 | CASSENLSRDEKLFF | TGTGCCAGCAGTGAAAACCTTTCGAGGGATGAAAAACTGTTTTTT
TRBJ2-5 | NA | once | TRBV28 | CASSPGFEETQYF | TGTGCCAGCAGTCCGGGGTTTGAAGAGACCCAGTACTTC
TRBJ2-5 | NA | NA | TRBV18 | CASSSEETQYF | TGTGCCAGCTCCTCGGAAGAGACCCAGTACTTC
TRBJ1-4 | TRBD1 | NA | TRBV5-1 | CASSLAGGQEKLFF | TGCGCCAGCAGCTTGGCCGGGGGACAGGAAAAACTGTTTTTT
TRBJ1-1 | NA | NA | TRBV6-5 | CASRQGTEAFF | TGTGCCAGCAGGCAGGGAACTGAAGCTTTCTTT
TRBJ1-4 | NA | NA | TRBV30 | CAWNLGGVEKLFF | TGTGCCTGGAATCTTGGGGGGGTCGAAAAACTGTTTTTT
TRBJ1-5 | TRBD1 | once | TRBV4-3 | CASSQGQGDQPQHF | TGCGCCAGCAGCCAAGGACAGGGGGACCAGCCCCAGCATTTT
TRBJ1-4 | NA | NA | TRBV28 | CASSPVQGATNEKLFF | TGTGCCAGCAGTCCAGTTCAGGGCGCGACTAATGAAAAACTGTTTTTT
TRBJ2-1 | NA | NA | TRBV5-6 | CASSLAGGWNEQFF | TGTGCCAGCAGCTTGGCAGGGGGGTGGAATGAGCAGTTCTTC
TRBJ1-5 | NA | NA | TRBV11-2 | CASSFGEDQPQHF | TGTGCCAGCAGCTTTGGGGAGGATCAGCCCCAGCATTTT
TRBJ1-1 | NA | once | TRBV6-5 | CASSYGQPNTEAFF | TGTGCCAGCAGCTACGGACAGCCGAACACTGAAGCTTTCTTT
TRBJ1-2 | NA | NA | TRBV4-1 | CASSHPWGGANYGYTF | TGCGCCAGCAGCCACCCCTGGGGGGGAGCTAACTATGGCTACACCTTC
TRBJ2-5 | NA | NA | TRBV15 | CATSLTVQETQYF | TGTGCCACCAGCTTGACAGTTCAAGAGACCCAGTACTTC
TRBJ1-3 | NA | NA | TRBV11-1 | CASGLGVSSGNTIYF | TGTGCCAGCGGATTGGGCGTTTCTTCTGGAAACACCATATATTTT
TRBJ1-1 | TRBD1 | NA | TRBV12-5 | CASGSDRGTEAFF | TGTGCTAGTGGTTCGGACAGGGGGACTGAAGCTTTCTTT
TRBJ2-7 | NA | NA | TRBV5-6 | CASSFTSTRWEQYF | TGTGCCAGCAGCTTCACTAGTACCCGCTGGGAGCAGTACTTC
TRBJ2-7 | NA | once | TRBV5-1 | CASSPGTVDYEQYF | TGCGCCAGCAGCCCCGGGACTGTCGACTACGAGCAGTACTTC
TRBJ2-1 | NA | NA | TRBV4-2 | CASSQDWSGAEQFF | TGTGCCAGCAGCCAAGACTGGAGTGGCGCCGAGCAGTTCTTC
TRBJ2-7 | NA | once | TRBV11-3 | CASSLVYNSYEQYF | TGTGCCAGCAGCTTAGTCTATAACTCCTACGAGCAGTACTTC
TRBJ2-1 | NA | NA | TRBV21-1 | CASRLSGRLHNEQFF | TGTGCCAGCAGACTCAGCGGGAGGCTACACAATGAGCAGTTCTTC
TRBJ2-5 | NA | few | TRBV30 | CASQGSEGETQYF | TGTGCCTCCCAGGGTTCGGAAGGGGAGACCCAGTACTTC
TRBJ2-3 | TRBD2 | NA | TRBV9 | CASSHGTSGITDTQYF | TGTGCCAGCAGTCATGGGACTAGCGGGATCACAGATACGCAGTATTTT
TRBJ1-1 | TRBD1 | NA | TRBV29-1 | CSVATGSNTEAFF | TGCAGCGTAGCGACAGGGTCGAACACTGAAGCTTTCTTT
TRBJ2-1 | NA | NA | TRBV27 | CASSLTSGPSYNEQFF | TGTGCCAGCAGTTTAACCAGCGGACCTTCCTACAATGAGCAGTTCTTC
TRBJ1-2 | NA | NA | TRBV7-9 | CASSPFVAPKEGYTF | TGTGCCAGCAGCCCTTTTGTAGCGCCGAAGGAGGGCTACACCTTC
TRBJ2-3 | TRBD2 | once | TRBV11-2 | CASSLLAGFTDTQYF | TGTGCCAGCAGCTTGCTAGCGGGTTTCACAGATACGCAGTATTTT
TRBJ1-4 | TRBD1 | NA | TRBV6-5 | CASSYSNRGLNEKLFF | TGTGCCAGCAGTTACTCGAACAGGGGGCTAAATGAAAAACTGTTTTTT
TRBJ2-7 | NA | NA | TRBV7-6 | CASSPAVGERTNEQYF | TGTGCCAGCAGTCCCGCCGTGGGGGAAAGGACTAACGAGCAGTACTTC
TRBJ1-1 | TRBD1 | NA | TRBV15 | CATSRMTGGNTEAFF | TGTGCCACCAGCAGAATGACAGGGGGCAACACTGAAGCTTTCTTT
TRBJ1-2 | TRBD1 | NA | TRBV30 | CAWNKGQTANYGYTF | TGTGCCTGGAATAAGGGACAGACAGCTAACTATGGCTACACCTTC
TRBJ2-5 | NA | NA | TRBV14 | CASRAPGHGETQYF | TGTGCCAGCAGGGCCCCCGGACACGGGGAGACCCAGTACTTC